These 5 T cell receptor beta chains were all obtained from the same sample, sequenced in a study of blood T cell repertoires in COVID-19. Measured with immunoSEQ multiplex PCR; TCRdb has only the in-frame clones, and not every one. The data show approximately 280,000 clones, around nine tenths seen once. What was sequenced was peripheral blood. These receptors came from a woman aged 60-70 years with acute or convalescent COVID-19.

J is TRBJ1-5 and V is TRBV30; 8 bases map to TRBD1. Losses at the gene ends were 0 bases for V and 6 bases for J; bases not matched to a gene: 7. Per germline, CDR1 GTSNPN and CDR2 SVGIG (reference sequence). The CDR3 spans 15 residues. The CDR3 is CAWSVLRQGSQPQHF. CDR3 DNA: TGTGCCTGGAGTGTACTAAGACAGGGGAGTCAGCCCCAGCATTTT.

The CDR3 nucleotides read TGTGCCAGCAGTTACTCGACAGGGGTAGGGGAGACCCAGTACTTC. It codes for CASSYSTGVGETQYF. The chain joins TRBV6-6 to TRBJ2-5, with 8 nucleotides matching TRBD1. The CDR3 length is 15 residues. Germline V lookup: CDR1 MNHNY, CDR2 SVGAGI (reference sequence). The trim removed 0 bases at V and 5 bases at J, leaving 5 bases unmatched.

This chain links TRBV27 with TRBJ1-1; TRBD1 matches 9 bases. The CDR3 has 15 amino acids. In germline, CDR1 is MNHEY, CDR2 SMNVEV (reference sequence). V shed 5 bases, J shed 0 bases, and the junction held 4 bases outside the gene matches. The CDR3 here is CASSPWTGVNTEAFF. The CDR3 nucleotides are TGTGCCAGCAGTCCTTGGACAGGGGTGAACACTGAAGCTTTCTTT.

The chain recombines TRBV15 with TRBJ2-7; tentatively, D is TRBD1 (6 bases). The V end lost 3 bases, the J end lost 6 bases, and 15 bases lay between the germline ends. The germline V gene encodes CDR1 LNHNV and CDR2 YYDKDF (reference sequence). The CDR3 is 14 amino acids. As DNA, the CDR3 is TGTGCCACCAGCAGGGAAGTGGGGGCCCTCGAGCAGTACTTC. Protein product: CATSREVGALEQYF.

CDR3 in DNA: TGTGCCAGCTCCTACCAGGGACAGGGTACTTCTGGAAACACCATATATTTT. It yields the protein CASSYQGQGTSGNTIYF. The J gene is TRBJ1-3, the V gene TRBV18; TRBD1 agrees at 9 bases. The junction had 10 bases not matched to a gene; V was cut back by 6 bases and J by 1 base. CDR3 length: 17 amino acids. CDR1 KGHSH and CDR2 LQKENI come from the germline V gene.